The clone carrying this T cell receptor beta chain was picked up a small number of times. Its target is unknown. These data come from a study of human T cells and chemical hapten exposure. General study points: With DPC sensitization, TCRs exceeding 1 in 1000 frequency showed no change.

TCRdb re-called the RACE reads through MiXCR, storing one row per CDR3 protein. This repertoire shows 100,000 or so distinct CDR3 sequences, under 40% found once; its top ten account for around 2.8%. The time point here: patch test 3, about 24 weeks after DPC sensitization. Treatment specified: therapeutic diphenylcyclopropenone sensitization with weekly scalp DPC. The TCR sequence derives from a middle-aged man with alopecia areata. Some clones in this sample may be carry-over from other donors' samples. Material: whole blood, obtained in connection with sensitization to the hapten diphenylcyclopropenone (DPC).

Here the CDR3 reads CASSQEEVKGETQYF. In DNA, the CDR3 is TGCGCCAGCAGCCAAGAGGAGGTAAAGGGGGAGACCCAGTACTTC. V usage is TRBV4-1 and J usage is TRBJ2-5; D tentatively fits TRBD1 or TRBD2 (5 bases each). Germline V CDR1 and CDR2: MGHRA, YSYEKL. Between the trimmed V and J ends, which lost 0 bases and 5 bases, there was a span of 13 bases. CDR3 length: 15 residues.